A selection of T cell receptor beta chains follows, all from one sample in a study of T cells in Graves' hyperthyroidism and ophthalmopathy. TCRdb re-called the multiplex PCR reads with MiXCR, one entry per CDR3 protein. Of approximately 600,000 distinct CDR3 sequences in the sample, around 21% were seen once. The sequenced material came from blood. All receptors derive from a man aged 25-40 years with Graves' ophthalmopathy. Each CDR3 is given with its conserved first and last residue.

v_call cdr3_aa
TRBV4-3 CASSQAPGVSEQFF
TRBV10-3 CAINGGSEQYF
TRBV5-1 CASSVAGAGIETQYF
TRBV20-1 CSARSPVGAGEQFF
TRBV18 CASSPPNRVGDTQYF
TRBV7-2 CASSSPQGKGYTQYF
TRBV5-6 CASSLGRLWDSPLHF
TRBV3-1 CASSQETSGIVYTDTRYF
TRBV5-1 CASSTDGYNEQFF
TRBV7-9 CASSLALSGAKNIQYF
TRBV11-2 CASRRQGGGLDTEAFF
TRBV7-2 CASSLASGQSSYEQYF
TRBV20-1 CSARADLMTEAFF
TRBV3-1 CASSQKGQGARYEQYF
TRBV7-8 CASIAPGQGEDIGYEQYF
TRBV10-3 CAISGTSGTGELFF
TRBV6-6 CASSYSAGGGTEQYF
TRBV11-2 CASSPEMGLAGGDEQYF
TRBV10-2 CASREGTSGSNEQFF
TRBV6-2/TRBV6-3 CASRRTGVNSNQPQHF
TRBV19 CASRGGSWWNGYTF
TRBV12-3/TRBV12-4 CATGTSDTDTQYF
TRBV4-2 CASSQDLVGFYEQYF